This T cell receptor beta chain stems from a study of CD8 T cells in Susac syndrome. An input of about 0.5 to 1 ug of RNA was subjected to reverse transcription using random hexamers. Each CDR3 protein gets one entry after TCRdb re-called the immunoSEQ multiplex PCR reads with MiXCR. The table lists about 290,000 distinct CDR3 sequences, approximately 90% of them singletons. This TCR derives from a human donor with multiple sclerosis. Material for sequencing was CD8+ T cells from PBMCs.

CDR3 DNA: TGTGCTAGTGGTTTGCCAGGGGAAGAGACCCAGTACTTC. Amino acids: CASGLPGEETQYF. The chain employs TRBV12-5 and TRBJ2-5, with D possibly TRBD1 on 6 matching bases. The CDR3 contains 13 residues. Per germline, CDR1 LGHNT and CDR2 FRNRAP. Trimming cost V 2 bases and J 3 bases, with 7 bases left between them.